This record covers a single T cell receptor beta chain. What it recognizes is unknown. These data come from a study of shared clonotypes between healthy human individuals. Some clones are missing from TCRdb's copy, which holds only in-frame ones; the method was immunoSEQ multiplex PCR. Counted here are a few million clones, more than 90% occurring once; the ten biggest clones make up over 0.12%. V lost 4 bases, J lost 6 bases, and 19 bases lay in between. Per germline, CDR1 SGHAT and CDR2 FQNNGV. CDR3 length: 17 residues. From CD4+ cells came CD45RA+ naive and CD45RA-negative memory subsets. Study-level results: All-four-donor shared clonotypes had higher generation probabilities than non-shared clonotypes did. In general, naive subsets displayed greater estimated richness than memory subsets did.

The clonotype was recovered from a young man in good health. Sequencing was done on a sample of naive CD4+ T cells sorted from blood. Subset of the sample: CD45RA+ positively selected. The gene calls are TRBV11-2 and TRBJ1-6; D not certain. This chain's CDR3 is CASSYYPGFLSNSPLHF. In DNA, the CDR3 is TGTGCCAGCAGCTACTATCCGGGCTTTCTTTCTAATTCACCCCTCCACTTT.